Each of the 21 T cell receptor beta chains below was sequenced from the same sample in a study of blood T cell repertoires in COVID-19. Generated by immunoSEQ multiplex PCR, the TCRdb table keeps only in-frame clones and is missing some. Here the sample spans 320,000 or so clones, about 90% being singletons. Sequencing input: PBMCs or T cells enriched from blood (not recorded which). The origin of the receptors is a man aged 25 to 45 who had recovered from COVID-19.

With respect to this clone: One end of the junction varies from germline; a read error may be responsible. The V gene is TRBV24-1, the J gene TRBJ2-1, with D possibly matching TRBD2 (5 bases). The CDR3 runs 13 residues. Germline CDR1 and CDR2: KGHDR and SFDVKD. The CDR3 bases are TGTGACACCAGGAGAGGGTGCTACAATGAGCAGTTCTTC. Its translation is CDTRRGCYNEQFF.

The rearrangement links TRBV3-1 (or the pseudogene TRBV3-2) to TRBJ2-5; 11 bases are a match to TRBD2. Germline lookup yields CDR1 LGHDT and CDR2 YNNKEL (reference sequence). This CDR3 is built from 12 residues. The CDR3 loop reads CVSGGVGETQYF. As DNA, the CDR3 is TGTGTTAGCGGGGGGGTCGGAGAGACCCAGTACTTC.

In its sample, this clone was seen a few times. The CDR3, as DNA: TGCGCCAGCAGTGTTTCTAGCGTGCACACAGATACGCAGTATTTT. It encodes CASSVSSVHTDTQYF. This chain links TRBV10-2 with TRBJ2-3, with D tentatively TRBD2 (6 bases). The germline CDR1 and CDR2 sequences are WSHSY and SAAADI. V gave up 4 bases and J gave up 2 bases, with 13 bases separating them. This CDR3 is built from 15 residues.

This chain joins TRBV11-3 and TRBJ2-2; D unresolved. Trimming pared 5 bases from V and 0 bases from J, leaving 7 bases between. Per germline, CDR1 SGHNT and CDR2 YENEEA. The CDR3 loop spans 14 amino acids. As DNA, the CDR3 is TGTGCCAGCAGCGGAGAAACGAACACCGGGGAGCTGTTTTTT. Its protein is CASSGETNTGELFF.

The gene calls are TRBV10-3 and TRBJ1-6; D unresolved. Trimming left V 3 bases short and J 8 bases short, with 8 bases between. The CDR3 has 13 amino acids. Germline CDR1 is ENHRY and CDR2 is SYGVKD. For the CDR3, the DNA is TGTGCCATCAGTGAACAGTCGGATTCACCCCTCCACTTT. Its protein product is CAISEQSDSPLHF.

The rearrangement links TRBV2 to TRBJ2-3, with 14 bases aligning to TRBD2. Germline-derived CDR1 and CDR2 are SNHLY and FYNNEI. After removal of 2 bases from V and 2 bases from J, the junction contained 9 bases not matched to a gene. There are 19 residues in the CDR3. The CDR3 bases are TGTGCCAGCAGTGAAATGGGGACTAGCGGGGGTTGGGACACAGATACGCAGTATTTT. Translation gives CASSEMGTSGGWDTDTQYF.

The chain is built from TRBV2 and TRBJ1-5; the match to TRBD1 covers 8 bases. Germline V gene data show CDR1 as SNHLY and CDR2 as FYNNEI. V was clipped by 5 bases and J by 4 bases; unmatched bases: 16. The CDR3 totals 18 residues. This chain's CDR3 is CASSFTPGQETWNQPQHF. The CDR3 region has the DNA TGTGCCAGCAGTTTTACGCCGGGACAGGAGACCTGGAATCAGCCCCAGCATTTT.

The chain uses TRBV3-1 (or the pseudogene TRBV3-2) and TRBJ1-4; the D gene is possibly TRBD1 (5 bases). V shed 2 bases and J shed 8 bases, with 21 bases lying between them. Germline loops: CDR1 LGHDT, CDR2 YNNKEL (reference sequence). The CDR3 runs to 17 residues. The CDR3 reads CASSQRGALGRGEKLFF. For the CDR3, the DNA is TGTGCCAGCAGCCAAAGAGGGGCCCTGGGCCGGGGGGAAAAACTGTTTTTT.

The chain links TRBV2 to TRBJ2-5, with TRBD2 matching 9 bases. This CDR3 has 15 residues. Per the germline V gene, CDR1 is SNHLY and CDR2 is FYNNEI. The V and J ends lost 5 bases and 2 bases, in that order; junction bases with no gene match: 6. The CDR3: CASSLERGAQETQYF. Here the CDR3 DNA reads TGTGCCAGCAGTTTAGAGCGGGGGGCGCAAGAGACCCAGTACTTC.

The V gene is TRBV28, the J gene TRBJ1-5, with 9 bases identical to TRBD1. The ends lost 6 bases at V and 10 bases at J; junction bases unmatched: 10. The length of the CDR3 is 14 residues. Germline V gene lookup returns CDR1 MDHEN and CDR2 SYDVKM. The CDR3 DNA sequence: TGTGCCAGCAGGCCCGACAGGGGGTCAAGTCCCCAGCATTTT. Its protein product is CASRPDRGSSPQHF. Complete variable domain (other parts from reference TRBV28 and TRBJ1-5): DVKVTQSSRYLVKRTGEKVFLECVQDMDHENMFWYRQDPGLGLRLIYFSYDVKMKEKGDIPEGYSVSREKKERFSLILESASTNQTSMYLCASRPDRGSSPQHFGDGTRLSIL.

The rearrangement joins TRBV11-1 to TRBJ2-5; 9 nucleotides align to TRBD2. CDR1 is SGHAT, CDR2 FQDESV, per germline (reference sequence). This CDR3 comprises 16 residues. Unmatched junction bases numbered 8, after V lost 2 bases and J lost 4 bases. The CDR3 DNA reads as TGTGCCAGCAGCTTAAGTCCGGGTAGCGGGGGAGAGACCCAGTACTTC. Translated, it gives CASSLSPGSGGETQYF.

The genes are TRBV5-1 and TRBJ2-3, with TRBD1 matching over 7 bases. Germline CDR1 and CDR2: SGHRS and YFSETQ. The CDR3 totals 13 residues. The trim removed 0 bases at V and 11 bases at J, leaving 6 bases unmatched. The CDR3 protein is CASSLVRDSGQYF. The CDR3 bases are TGCGCCAGCAGCTTGGTCCGGGACAGTGGGCAGTATTTT.

This clone appeared once. The V call is TRBV19, the J call TRBJ1-2, with 8 bases aligning to TRBD1. Trimming cost V 4 bases and J 4 bases; bases outside gene matches: 5. Germline V gives CDR1 LNHDA, CDR2 SQIVND (reference sequence). This CDR3 has 14 residues. The CDR3 sequence is CASSSRDRIYGYTF. The CDR3 DNA is TGTGCCAGTAGTAGCCGGGACAGGATCTATGGCTACACCTTC.

This clone occurred once. This rearrangement joins TRBV14 to TRBJ2-5, with D tentatively TRBD2 (6 bases). The germline CDR1 and CDR2 sequences are SGHDN and FVKESK. The CDR3 sequence is 13 residues long. V was shortened by 4 bases and J by 5 bases, with 11 bases between the two germline ends. CDR3 amino acids: CASSLGGVETQYF. As DNA, the CDR3 is TGTGCCAGCAGCCTCGGAGGGGTGGAGACCCAGTACTTC.

The chain recombines TRBV3-1 (or the pseudogene TRBV3-2) with TRBJ2-1; TRBD2 is a possible D gene (5 bases). Looked up from germline, CDR1 is LGHDT and CDR2 is YNNKEL (reference sequence). V lost 4 bases and J lost 6, with 13 bases in between. There are 14 residues in the CDR3. The CDR3 spells CASSPPAGGNEQFF. The CDR3 nucleotides are TGTGCCAGCAGCCCTCCGGCTGGAGGCAATGAGCAGTTCTTC.

Note on this clone: The sample has other DNA sequences that encode this CDR3 too. This sequence joins TRBV3-1 (or the pseudogene TRBV3-2) and TRBJ2-2; TRBD2 aligns across 7 bases. The CDR3 covers 15 residues. Trimming cost V 2 bases and J 1 base; bases outside gene matches: 1. Per germline, CDR1 LGHDT and CDR2 YNNKEL (reference sequence). The chain's CDR3 is CASSQTGGNTGELFF. As DNA, the CDR3 is TGTGCCAGCAGCCAAACGGGGGGGAACACCGGGGAGCTGTTTTTT.

This clone was found once. The V call is TRBV20-1, the J call TRBJ2-4, with a tentative D call TRBD1 (6 bases). V was clipped by 6 bases and J by 11 bases, with 14 bases between them. Germline V CDR1 and CDR2: DFQATT, SNEGSKA (reference sequence). This CDR3 spans 11 amino acids. CDR3 in amino acids: CSAGQTWVQYF. The DNA of the CDR3 is TGCAGTGCCGGACAGACTTGGGTTCAGTACTTC.

The V and J genes are TRBV18 and TRBJ2-1, with 9 nucleotides matching TRBD1. The CDR3 is made up of 16 amino acids. Germline loops: CDR1 KGHSH, CDR2 LQKENI. V gave up 4 bases and J gave up 0 bases; unmatched junction bases: 4. The CDR3, as DNA: TGTGCCAGCTCACGAGGGACAGGGAGCTCCTACAATGAGCAGTTCTTC. It codes for CASSRGTGSSYNEQFF.

This clone appeared once. This chain connects TRBV6-5 to TRBJ1-4, with D possibly being TRBD1 (5 bases). Germline-derived CDR1 and CDR2 are MNHEY and SVGAGI. This CDR3 contains 14 residues. Trimming took off 7 bases at V and 6 bases at J, with 15 bases between the two ends. This chain's CDR3 is CASKRGGADEKLFF. The CDR3 bases are TGTGCCAGCAAGAGGGGAGGGGCGGATGAAAAACTGTTTTTT.

The genes are TRBV9 and TRBJ1-4; 7 nucleotides align to TRBD1. CDR3 length: 15 residues. Unmatched junction bases numbered 1, after V lost 2 bases and J lost 0 bases. Germline CDR1 and CDR2: SGDLS and YYNGEE. CDR3 sequence: CASSVQGATNEKLFF. The CDR3 DNA is TGTGCCAGCAGCGTCCAGGGGGCAACTAATGAAAAACTGTTTTTT.

This chain connects TRBV24-1 to TRBJ1-2; the match to TRBD1 covers 8 bases. Trimming removed 5 bases from V and 4 bases from J; junction bases left unmatched: 11. The CDR3 is 16 amino acids. Germline V lookup: CDR1 KGHDR, CDR2 SFDVKD. DNA for the CDR3: TGTGCCACCAGTGGCCCCGGACAGGGCCCACTCTATGGCTACACCTTC. Translating gives CATSGPGQGPLYGYTF.